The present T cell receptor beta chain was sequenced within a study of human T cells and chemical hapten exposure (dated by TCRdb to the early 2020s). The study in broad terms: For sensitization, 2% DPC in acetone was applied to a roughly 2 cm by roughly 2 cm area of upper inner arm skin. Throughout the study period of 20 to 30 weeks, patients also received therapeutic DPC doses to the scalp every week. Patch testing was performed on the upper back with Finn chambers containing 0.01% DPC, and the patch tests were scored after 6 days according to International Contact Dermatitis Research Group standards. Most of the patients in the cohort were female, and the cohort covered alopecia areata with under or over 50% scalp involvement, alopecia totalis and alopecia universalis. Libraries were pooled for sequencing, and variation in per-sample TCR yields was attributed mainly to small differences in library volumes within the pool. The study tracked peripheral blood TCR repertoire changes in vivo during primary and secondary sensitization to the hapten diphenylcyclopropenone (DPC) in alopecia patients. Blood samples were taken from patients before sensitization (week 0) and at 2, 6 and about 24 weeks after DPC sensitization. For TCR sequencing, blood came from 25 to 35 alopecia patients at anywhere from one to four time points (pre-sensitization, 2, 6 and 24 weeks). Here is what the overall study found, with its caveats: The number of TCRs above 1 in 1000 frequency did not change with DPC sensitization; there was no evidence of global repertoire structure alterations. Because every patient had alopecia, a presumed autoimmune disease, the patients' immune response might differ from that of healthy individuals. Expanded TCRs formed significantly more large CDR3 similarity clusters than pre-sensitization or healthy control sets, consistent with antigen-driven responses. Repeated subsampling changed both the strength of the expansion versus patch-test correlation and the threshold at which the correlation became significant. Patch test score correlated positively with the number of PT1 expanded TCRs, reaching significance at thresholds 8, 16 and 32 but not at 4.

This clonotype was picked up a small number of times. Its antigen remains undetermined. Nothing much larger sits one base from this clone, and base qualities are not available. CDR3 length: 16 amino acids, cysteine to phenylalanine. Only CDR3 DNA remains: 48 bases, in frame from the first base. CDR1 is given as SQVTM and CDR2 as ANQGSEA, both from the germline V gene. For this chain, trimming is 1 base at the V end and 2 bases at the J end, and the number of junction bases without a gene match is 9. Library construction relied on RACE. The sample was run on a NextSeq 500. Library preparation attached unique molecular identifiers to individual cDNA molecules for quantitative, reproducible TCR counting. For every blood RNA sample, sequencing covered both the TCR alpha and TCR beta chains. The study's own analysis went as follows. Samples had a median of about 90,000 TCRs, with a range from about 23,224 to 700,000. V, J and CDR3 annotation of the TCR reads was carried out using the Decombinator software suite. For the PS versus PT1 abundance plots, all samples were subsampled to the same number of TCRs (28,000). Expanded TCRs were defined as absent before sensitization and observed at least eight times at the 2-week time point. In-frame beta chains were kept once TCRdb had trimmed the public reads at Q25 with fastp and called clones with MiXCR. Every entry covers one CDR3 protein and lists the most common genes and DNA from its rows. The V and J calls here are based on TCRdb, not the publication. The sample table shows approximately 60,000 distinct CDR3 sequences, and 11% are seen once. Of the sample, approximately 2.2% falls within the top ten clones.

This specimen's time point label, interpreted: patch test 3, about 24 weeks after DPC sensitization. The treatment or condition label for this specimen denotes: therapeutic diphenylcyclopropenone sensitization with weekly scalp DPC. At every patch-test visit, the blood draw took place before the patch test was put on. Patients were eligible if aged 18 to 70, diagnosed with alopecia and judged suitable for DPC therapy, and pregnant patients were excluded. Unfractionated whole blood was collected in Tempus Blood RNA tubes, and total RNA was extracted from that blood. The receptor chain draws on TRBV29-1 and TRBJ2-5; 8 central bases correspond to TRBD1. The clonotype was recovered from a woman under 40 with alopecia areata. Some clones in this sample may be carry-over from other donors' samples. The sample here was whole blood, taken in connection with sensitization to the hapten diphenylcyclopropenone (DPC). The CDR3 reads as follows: CSVEATGTGPQETQYF. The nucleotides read TGCAGCGTTGAAGCGACCGGGACAGGTCCTCAAGAGACCCAGTACTTC. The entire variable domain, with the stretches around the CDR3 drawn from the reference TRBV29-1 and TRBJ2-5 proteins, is SAVISQKPSRDICQRGTSLTIQCQVDSQVTMMFWYRQQPGQSLTLIATANQGSEATYESGFVIDKFPISRPNLTFSTLTVSNMSPEDSSIYLCSVEATGTGPQETQYFGPGTRLLVL.